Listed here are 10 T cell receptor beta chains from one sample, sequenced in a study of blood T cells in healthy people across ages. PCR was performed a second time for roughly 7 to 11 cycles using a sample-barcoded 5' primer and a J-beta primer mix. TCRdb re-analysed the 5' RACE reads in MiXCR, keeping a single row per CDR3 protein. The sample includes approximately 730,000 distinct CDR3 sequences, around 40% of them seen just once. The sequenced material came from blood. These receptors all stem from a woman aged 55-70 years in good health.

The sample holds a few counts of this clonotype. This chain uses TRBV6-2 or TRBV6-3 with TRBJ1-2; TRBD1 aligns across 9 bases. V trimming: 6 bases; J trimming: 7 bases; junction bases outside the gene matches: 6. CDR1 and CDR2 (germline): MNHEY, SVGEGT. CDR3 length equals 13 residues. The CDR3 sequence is CASSTTGGIGYTF. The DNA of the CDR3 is TGTGCCAGCAGCACCACAGGGGGCATTGGCTACACCTTC.

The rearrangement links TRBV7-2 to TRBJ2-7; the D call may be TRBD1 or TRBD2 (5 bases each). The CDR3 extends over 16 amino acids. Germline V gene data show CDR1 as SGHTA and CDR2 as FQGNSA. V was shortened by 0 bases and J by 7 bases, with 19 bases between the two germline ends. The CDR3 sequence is CASSLAGTLPYNEQYF. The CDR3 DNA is TGTGCCAGCAGCTTAGCGGGGACGCTCCCCTACAATGAGCAGTACTTC.

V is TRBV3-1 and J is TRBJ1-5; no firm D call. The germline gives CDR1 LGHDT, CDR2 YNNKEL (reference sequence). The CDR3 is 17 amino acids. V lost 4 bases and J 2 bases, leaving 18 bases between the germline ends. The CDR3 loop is CASSPFAGSRGNQPQHF. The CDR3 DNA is TGTGCCAGCAGCCCTTTCGCCGGGTCCCGGGGCAATCAGCCCCAGCATTTT.

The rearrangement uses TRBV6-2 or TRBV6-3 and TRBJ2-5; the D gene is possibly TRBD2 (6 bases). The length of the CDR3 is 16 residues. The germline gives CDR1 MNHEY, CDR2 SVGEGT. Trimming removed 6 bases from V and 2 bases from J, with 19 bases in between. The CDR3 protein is CASSREEGWVQETQYF. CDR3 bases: TGTGCCAGCAGCAGGGAGGAGGGTTGGGTACAAGAGACCCAGTACTTC.

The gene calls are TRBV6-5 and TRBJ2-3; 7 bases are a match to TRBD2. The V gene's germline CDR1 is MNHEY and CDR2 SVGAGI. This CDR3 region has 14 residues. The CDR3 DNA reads TGTGCTTCTCGCGGGGGAGTTGGCACAGATACGCAGTATTTT. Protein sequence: CASRGGVGTDTQYF.

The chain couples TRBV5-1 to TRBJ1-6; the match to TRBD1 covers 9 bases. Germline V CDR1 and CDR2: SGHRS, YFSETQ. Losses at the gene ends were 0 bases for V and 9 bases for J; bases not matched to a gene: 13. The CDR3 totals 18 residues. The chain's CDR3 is CASSLVGPNRGQASPLHF. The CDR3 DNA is TGCGCCAGCAGCTTGGTAGGGCCGAACAGGGGGCAGGCTTCACCCCTCCACTTT.

The CDR3 DNA reads TGTGCCAGCAGTGAAGCGCCTAGCGGGGTACTTATTAGCTCCTACAATGAGCAGTTCTTC. This encodes CASSEAPSGVLISSYNEQFF. The V and J genes are TRBV2 and TRBJ2-1, with TRBD2 identical over 9 bases. CDR3 length: 20 residues. Germline CDR1 reads SNHLY; CDR2 reads FYNNEI. Germline trimming cut 0 bases from V and 0 bases from J; bases unmatched to any gene: 12. The complete variable domain, with remaining parts taken from reference TRBV2 and TRBJ2-1, reads EPEVTQTPSHQVTQMGQEVILRCVPISNHLYFYWYRQILGQKVEFLVSFYNNEISEKSEIFDDQFSVERPDGSNFTLKIRSTKLEDSAMYFCASSEAPSGVLISSYNEQFFGPGTRLTVL.

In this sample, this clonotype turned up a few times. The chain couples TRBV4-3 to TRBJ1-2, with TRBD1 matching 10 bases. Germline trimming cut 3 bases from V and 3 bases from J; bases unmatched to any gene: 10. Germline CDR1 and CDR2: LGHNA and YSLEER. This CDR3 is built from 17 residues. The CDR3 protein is CASSHHGGTGAYYGYTF. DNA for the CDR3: TGCGCCAGCAGCCACCATGGGGGGACAGGGGCTTACTATGGCTACACCTTC.

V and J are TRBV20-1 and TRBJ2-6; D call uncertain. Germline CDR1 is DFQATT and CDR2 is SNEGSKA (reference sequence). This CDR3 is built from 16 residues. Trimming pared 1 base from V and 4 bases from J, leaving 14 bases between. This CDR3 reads CSARVPSFAGANVLTF. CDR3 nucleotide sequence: TGCAGTGCTAGAGTACCTTCATTCGCGGGGGCCAACGTCCTGACTTTC.

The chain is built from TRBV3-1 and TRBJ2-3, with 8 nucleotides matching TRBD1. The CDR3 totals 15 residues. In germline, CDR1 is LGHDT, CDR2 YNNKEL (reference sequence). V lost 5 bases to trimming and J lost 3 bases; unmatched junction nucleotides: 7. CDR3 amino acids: CASSTTGGWTDTQYF. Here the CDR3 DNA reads TGTGCCAGCAGCACAACAGGGGGTTGGACAGATACGCAGTATTTT.